The 5 T cell receptor beta chains below come from one sample, sequenced in a study of shared clonotypes between healthy human individuals. The data were produced by immunoSEQ multiplex PCR, yet TCRdb's version contains in-frame clones alone and is incomplete. The sample lists a few million clones, approximately 90% occurring once. The sample comprised naive CD4+ T cells sorted from blood. The subset: CD45RA+ positively selected. The source of these receptors is a man between 18 and 35 years old in good health.

The rearrangement links TRBV2 to TRBJ2-1; 16 positions agree with TRBD2. CDR3 length: 18 residues. Germline trimming cut 6 bases from V and 0 bases from J; bases unmatched to any gene: 5. Germline CDR1 SNHLY, CDR2 FYNNEI. This CDR3 is CASRGLAGGLSSYNEQFF. The CDR3 bases are TGTGCCAGCAGGGGACTAGCGGGGGGGCTTAGCTCCTACAATGAGCAGTTCTTC.

The chain recombines TRBV5-1 with TRBJ1-2, with D maybe TRBD1 (5 bases). This CDR3 spans 15 amino acids. V gave up 1 base and J gave up 7 bases, with 17 bases separating them. The germline CDR1 and CDR2 sequences are SGHRS and YFSETQ. The CDR3 DNA sequence: TGCGCCAGCAGCTTGCCTTTTACCGGGGACGGTGGCTACACCTTC. This translates into CASSLPFTGDGGYTF.

This sequence joins TRBV10-3 and TRBJ2-5; D is tentatively TRBD1 or TRBD2 (6 bases each). This CDR3 spans 12 amino acids. Germline CDR1 ENHRY, CDR2 SYGVKD. Trimming pared 11 bases from V and 4 bases from J, leaving 14 bases between. CDR3 coding DNA: TGTGCCTCGCAGGAGGGGGGAGAGACCCAGTACTTC. Its translation: CASQEGGETQYF.

This clone has just one count. The same CDR3 is also encoded by other DNA sequences in this sample. The V call is TRBV2, the J call TRBJ2-5; a weak D match, TRBD2 (6 bases). This CDR3 contains 12 residues. The V and J ends lost 4 bases and 4 bases respectively, with 7 bases between them. Germline V lookup: CDR1 SNHLY, CDR2 FYNNEI. The CDR3 nucleotides are TGTGCCAGCAGTGGGGGAGGAGAGACCCAGTACTTC. Amino acids: CASSGGGETQYF. The full variable domain, its missing parts supplied by reference TRBV2 and TRBJ2-5, is EPEVTQTPSHQVTQMGQEVILRCVPISNHLYFYWYRQILGQKVEFLVSFYNNEISEKSEIFDDQFSVERPDGSNFTLKIRSTKLEDSAMYFCASSGGGETQYFGPGTRLLVL.

The J gene is TRBJ1-5, the V gene TRBV19; no clear D gene. V was clipped by 3 bases and J by 5 bases, with 23 bases between them. The CDR3 runs 18 residues. Germline CDR1 LNHDA, CDR2 SQIVND (reference sequence). The CDR3 DNA reads as TGTGCCAGTAGTATGGATTTTCGGGCAGCCTTAAGGGATCAGCCCCAGCATTTT. Protein product: CASSMDFRAALRDQPQHF.